Listed here are 6 T cell receptor beta chains from one sample, sequenced in a study of cytomegalovirus exposure and HLA in healthy donors. With 60 Vbeta and 13 Jbeta primers, the PCR was carried out. The table came from immunoSEQ multiplex PCR; TCRdb's copy has only in-frame clones and leaves some out. The profile shows about 100,000 clones, roughly four fifths of them singletons. The specimen sequenced was PBMCs. Receptors were obtained from a woman aged 55-70 years in good health and CMV-seropositive.

The CDR3 region has the DNA TGTGCCAGCAGTGAGGCGACAGGGATTCCCTACGAGCAGTACTTC. Its translation: CASSEATGIPYEQYF. The J gene is TRBJ2-7, the V gene TRBV2; the match to TRBD1 covers 7 bases. The CDR3 runs to 15 residues. Germline V lookup: CDR1 SNHLY, CDR2 FYNNEI. V gave up 3 bases and J gave up 2 bases; unmatched junction bases: 7.

This clone was counted between two and nine times. The V gene is TRBV5-1, the J gene TRBJ2-7; D is undetermined. The CDR3 runs to 14 residues. V dropped 0 bases and J dropped 0 bases, with 7 bases sitting between them. Germline lookup yields CDR1 SGHRS and CDR2 YFSETQ. DNA for the CDR3: TGCGCCAGCAGCTTGGGTGACAACTCCTACGAGCAGTACTTC. Protein: CASSLGDNSYEQYF.

The V and J genes are TRBV30 and TRBJ1-3; possibly TRBD1 for D (5 bases). CDR3 length: 15 residues. CDR1 GTSNPN and CDR2 SVGIG come from the germline V gene (reference sequence). The V and J ends lost 0 bases and 6 bases respectively, with 15 bases between them. The CDR3 bases are TGTGCCTGGAGTGTCGGGACTTCTGGGACAAACACCATATATTTT. Protein sequence: CAWSVGTSGTNTIYF.

The chain is built from TRBV5-1 and TRBJ1-1, with D unresolved. The CDR3 runs 15 residues. Germline CDR1 is SGHRS and CDR2 is YFSETQ. V was clipped by 4 bases and J by 0 bases, with 13 bases between them. The CDR3: CASSPQVVMNTEAFF. The CDR3 DNA is TGCGCCAGCAGCCCGCAGGTGGTCATGAACACTGAAGCTTTCTTT. Variable domain in full (rest from reference TRBV5-1 and TRBJ1-1): KAGVTQTPRYLIKTRGQQVTLSCSPISGHRSVSWYQQTPGQGLQFLFEYFSETQRNKGNFPGRFSGRQFSNSRSEMNVSTLELGDSALYLCASSPQVVMNTEAFFGQGTRLTVV.

V and J are TRBV18 and TRBJ2-7; D might be TRBD2 (6 bases). The length of the CDR3 is 15 residues. The germline V gene has CDR1 KGHSH and CDR2 LQKENI. Trimming removed 3 bases from V and 3 bases from J, with 15 bases in between. The chain's CDR3 is CASSPGVAALYEQYF. The CDR3 nucleotides are TGTGCCAGCTCACCTGGGGTAGCGGCCCTCTACGAGCAGTACTTC.

There are a few counts of this clone. One end of the junction varies from germline; a read error may be responsible. The chain carries TRBV7-9 and TRBJ1-1; the match to TRBD1 covers 7 bases. This CDR3 contains 12 residues. CDR1 and CDR2 (germline): SEHNR, FQNEAQ (reference sequence). For the CDR3, the DNA is TGTTCCAGCAGCGTGGGACAGTTGAATGCTTTCTTT. This gives the protein CSSSVGQLNAFF.